The 16 T cell receptor beta chains below come from one sample, sequenced in a study of T cells in Graves' hyperthyroidism and ophthalmopathy. TCR beta CDR3 regions were amplified from RNA transcripts. HTBI primers were employed in a first-round RT-PCR of the TCR CDR3. TCRdb reanalysed the multiplex PCR reads using MiXCR and keeps one entry per CDR3 protein. This sample has over 450,000 distinct CDR3 sequences; under 20% occur once, and the top ten carry about 16%. The specimen was blood. Receptors originate from a woman aged 18 to 35 with Graves' ophthalmopathy.

Only a few counts were recorded for this clonotype. The V call is TRBV20-1, the J call TRBJ1-4; 9 bases agree with TRBD1. Looked up from germline, CDR1 is DFQATT and CDR2 is SNEGSKA (reference sequence). V shed 3 bases, J shed 1 base, and the junction held 0 bases outside the gene matches. CDR3 length: 14 residues. The CDR3 coding sequence is TGCAGTGCTAGGGACAGGGGAACTAATGAAAAACTGTTTTTT. This gives the protein CSARDRGTNEKLFF.

This clonotype appeared a few times. The V call is TRBV10-2, the J call TRBJ2-7, with 11 nucleotides matching TRBD2. The CDR3 sequence is 15 residues long. The germline V gene encodes CDR1 WSHSY and CDR2 SAAADI. V lost 2 bases, J lost 3 bases, and 3 bases stayed unmatched. CDR3 DNA: TGCGCCAGCAGTGAGCTAGCGGGAGGAGTCTACGAGCAGTACTTC. Translating gives CASSELAGGVYEQYF.

This chain links TRBV7-3 with TRBJ2-5; weak D call: TRBD1 (5 bases). The CDR3 is 14 amino acids. V lost 5 bases, J lost 5 bases, and 15 bases lay in between. Looked up from germline, CDR1 is SGHTA and CDR2 is FQGTGA. The CDR3 region is CASSQGASRETQYF. The CDR3 coding sequence is TGTGCCAGCAGCCAGGGCGCCTCGCGTGAGACCCAGTACTTC.

The chain combines TRBV6-2 or TRBV6-3 with TRBJ2-7, with 9 bases that match TRBD2. Looked up from germline, CDR1 is MNHEY and CDR2 is SVGEGT. Trimming removed 0 bases from V and 3 bases from J; junction bases left unmatched: 6. This CDR3 has 16 residues. CDR3 nucleotide sequence: TGTGCCAGCAGTTACTCGCGGACTAGCGCAGTCTACGAGCAGTACTTC. Translated: CASSYSRTSAVYEQYF.

This clonotype was seen many times. The chain recombines TRBV2 with TRBJ2-7; the D is unclear. Per the germline V gene, CDR1 is SNHLY and CDR2 is FYNNEI. The CDR3 runs to 11 residues. V was trimmed by 8 bases and J by 0 bases, leaving 5 bases between them. CDR3 protein: CASQSSYEQYF. DNA of the CDR3: TGTGCCAGCCAAAGCTCCTACGAGCAGTACTTC.

This chain links TRBV6-1 with TRBJ2-4; possible D gene TRBD2, 7 bases. This CDR3 comprises 11 residues. V was clipped by 9 bases and J by 12 bases, with 15 bases between them. Per germline, CDR1 MNHNS and CDR2 SASEGT. CDR3 residues: CASVWGGAQYF. CDR3 DNA: TGTGCCAGTGTGTGGGGGGGCGCTCAGTACTTC.

This clonotype was seen many times. The V and J genes are TRBV11-2 and TRBJ2-1; D not resolved. V dropped 4 bases and J dropped 0 bases, with 7 bases sitting between them. This CDR3 is built from 14 residues. Per the germline V gene, CDR1 is SGHAT and CDR2 is FQNNGV. CDR3 DNA sequence: TGTGCCAGCAGCTACAGCAACTCCTACAATGAGCAGTTCTTC. Amino acid sequence: CASSYSNSYNEQFF.

The chain combines TRBV13 with TRBJ1-1; D not resolved. Looked up from germline, CDR1 is PRHDT and CDR2 is FYEKMQ (reference sequence). The germline V and J ends were trimmed by 2 bases and 0 bases, with 10 bases remaining between them. CDR3 length: 15 amino acids. CDR3 nucleotide sequence: TGTGCCAGCAGCTTACTGAACGGACTGAACACTGAAGCTTTCTTT. Translated, it gives CASSLLNGLNTEAFF.

For this clonotype: The conserved phenylalanine or tryptophan normally closing the CDR3 is absent here, so this likely arose from a read error. The chain is built from TRBV6-2 or TRBV6-3 and TRBJ2-5; the D gene could be TRBD1 or TRBD2 (7 bases each). This CDR3 contains 12 residues. The germline gives CDR1 MNHEY, CDR2 SVGEGT. Trimming took off 7 bases at V and 4 bases at J, with 10 bases between the two ends. The CDR3 DNA reads as TGTGCCAGCATCAGGGGGGGAGAGACCCAGTACTGC. Translation gives CASIRGGETQYC.

The CDR3 spells CASSGLTGTNNSPLHF. DNA for the CDR3: TGTGCCAGCAGTGGCCTGACAGGAACAAATAATTCACCCCTCCACTTT. The chain couples TRBV6-1 to TRBJ1-6; maybe TRBD1 (6 bases). Trimming took 4 bases from V and 5 from J, leaving 15 bases between them. The CDR3 is made up of 16 amino acids. CDR1 and CDR2 (germline): MNHNS, SASEGT.

The V gene is TRBV6-2 or TRBV6-3, the J gene TRBJ2-1, with D unclear. The CDR3 is 13 residues long. V gave up 0 bases and J gave up 6 bases, with 6 bases separating them. Germline V gene data show CDR1 as MNHEY and CDR2 as SVGEGT. CDR3 DNA: TGTGCCAGCAGTTACTCGGGTCTCAATGAGCAGTTCTTC. Translation: CASSYSGLNEQFF.

V usage is TRBV5-4 and J usage is TRBJ2-1, with TRBD2 as a possible D gene (5 bases). Germline-derived CDR1 and CDR2 are SGHNT and YYREEE (reference sequence). The V gene lost 4 bases and the J gene lost 2 bases, with 10 bases spanning the gap. This CDR3 contains 14 residues. CDR3 in DNA: TGTGCCAGCAGCCTGAGGGTAACCTACAATGAGCAGTTCTTC. Translation gives CASSLRVTYNEQFF.

The chain has TRBV29-1 and TRBJ2-3; D is possibly TRBD1 or TRBD2 (5 bases each). Germline CDR1 reads SQVTM; CDR2 reads ANQGSEA. CDR3 length: 14 amino acids. V was clipped by 4 bases and J by 1 base, with 12 bases between them. The CDR3 DNA follows: TGCAGCGTTGCTGGGGGTAGCGGCACAGATACGCAGTATTTT. Its translation is CSVAGGSGTDTQYF.

The chain carries TRBV9 and TRBJ1-3, with D possibly TRBD1 on 5 matching bases. This CDR3 spans 14 amino acids. Germline V CDR1 and CDR2: SGDLS, YYNGEE. The germline V and J ends were trimmed by 6 bases and 5 bases, with 15 bases remaining between them. This CDR3 reads CASIWGGRRNTIYF. As DNA, the CDR3 is TGTGCCAGCATCTGGGGGGGGAGAAGAAACACCATATATTTT.

This clonotype was found many times. The chain links TRBV29-1 to TRBJ2-3, with no clear D. Trimming shortened V by 7 bases and J by 5 bases, and 10 bases separated the two germline ends. The CDR3 has 11 residues. Per the germline V gene, CDR1 is SQVTM and CDR2 is ANQGSEA. The DNA of the CDR3 is TGCAGCGCCGGACCCAGAGATACGCAGTATTTT. It yields the protein CSAGPRDTQYF.

This clonotype came up a few times. The chain combines TRBV19 with TRBJ2-5; 7 positions agree with TRBD2. The CDR3 runs 15 residues. From germline, CDR1 is LNHDA and CDR2 SQIVND (reference sequence). J gave up 1 base and V 4 bases, and 6 bases lay outside the gene matches. The CDR3 sequence: CASSSGGALQETQYF. CDR3 nucleotide sequence: TGTGCCAGTAGTAGCGGGGGAGCTCTCCAAGAGACCCAGTACTTC.